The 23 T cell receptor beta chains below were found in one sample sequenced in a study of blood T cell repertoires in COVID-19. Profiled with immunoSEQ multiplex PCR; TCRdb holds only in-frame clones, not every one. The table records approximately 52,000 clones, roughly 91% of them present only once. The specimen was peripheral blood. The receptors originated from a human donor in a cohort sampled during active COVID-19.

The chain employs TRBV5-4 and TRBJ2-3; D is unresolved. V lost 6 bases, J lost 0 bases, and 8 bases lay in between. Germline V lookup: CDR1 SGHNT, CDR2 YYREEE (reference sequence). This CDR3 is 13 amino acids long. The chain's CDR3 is CASKIVSTDTQYF. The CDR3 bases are TGTGCCAGCAAAATAGTCAGCACAGATACGCAGTATTTT. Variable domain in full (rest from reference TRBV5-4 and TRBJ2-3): ETGVTQSPTHLIKTRGQQVTLRCSSQSGHNTVSWYQQALGQGPQFIFQYYREEENGRGNFPPRFSGLQFPNYSSELNVNALELDDSALYLCASKIVSTDTQYFGPGTRLTVL.

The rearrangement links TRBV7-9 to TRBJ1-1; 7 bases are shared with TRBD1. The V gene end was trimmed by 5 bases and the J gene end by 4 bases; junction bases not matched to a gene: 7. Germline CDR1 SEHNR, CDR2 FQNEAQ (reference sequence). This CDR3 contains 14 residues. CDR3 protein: CASSPTPGGTEAFF. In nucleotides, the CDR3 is TGTGCCAGCAGCCCTACTCCAGGGGGCACTGAAGCTTTCTTT.

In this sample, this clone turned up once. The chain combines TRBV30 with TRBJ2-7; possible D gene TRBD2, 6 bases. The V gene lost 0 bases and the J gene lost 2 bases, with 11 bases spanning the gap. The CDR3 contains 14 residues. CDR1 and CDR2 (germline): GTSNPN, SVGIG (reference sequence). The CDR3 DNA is TGTGCCTGGAGTGTAGGCGCGGGAACCTACGAGCAGTACTTC. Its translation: CAWSVGAGTYEQYF.

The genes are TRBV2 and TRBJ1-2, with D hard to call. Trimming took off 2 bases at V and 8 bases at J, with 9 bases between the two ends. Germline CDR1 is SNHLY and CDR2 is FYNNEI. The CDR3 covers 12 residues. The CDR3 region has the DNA TGTGCCAGCAGTGAAACCGGGAGAGGCTACACCTTC. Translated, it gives CASSETGRGYTF.

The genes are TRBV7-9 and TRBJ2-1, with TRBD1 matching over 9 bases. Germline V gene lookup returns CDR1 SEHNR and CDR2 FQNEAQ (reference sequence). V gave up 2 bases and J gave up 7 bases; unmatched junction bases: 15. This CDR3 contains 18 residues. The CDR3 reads CASSLREVGTGMVNEQFF. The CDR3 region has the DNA TGTGCCAGCAGCTTACGTGAAGTAGGGACAGGGATGGTGAATGAGCAGTTCTTC.

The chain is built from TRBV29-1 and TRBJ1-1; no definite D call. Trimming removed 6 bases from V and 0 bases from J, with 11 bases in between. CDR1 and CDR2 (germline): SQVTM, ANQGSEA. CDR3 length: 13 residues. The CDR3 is CSVAGLMNTEAFF. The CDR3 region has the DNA TGCAGCGTGGCAGGATTGATGAACACTGAAGCTTTCTTT.

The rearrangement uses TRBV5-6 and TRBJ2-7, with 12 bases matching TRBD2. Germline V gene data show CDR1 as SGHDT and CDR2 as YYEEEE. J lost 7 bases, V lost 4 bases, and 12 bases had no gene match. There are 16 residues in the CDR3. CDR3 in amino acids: CASSGQTSGSSDEQYF. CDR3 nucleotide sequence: TGTGCCAGCAGCGGACAGACTAGCGGGAGTTCTGATGAGCAGTACTTC.

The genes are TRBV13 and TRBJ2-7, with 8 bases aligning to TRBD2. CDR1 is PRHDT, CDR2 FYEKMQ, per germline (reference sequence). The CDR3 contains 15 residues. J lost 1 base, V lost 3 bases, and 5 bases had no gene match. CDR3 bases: TGTGCCAGCAGCTTGAGCGGGAGTAAATCCTACGAGCAGTACTTC. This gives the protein CASSLSGSKSYEQYF. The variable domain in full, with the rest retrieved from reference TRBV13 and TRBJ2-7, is AAGVIQSPRHLIKEKRETATLKCYPIPRHDTVYWYQQGPGQDPQFLISFYEKMQSDKGSIPDRFSAQQFSDYHSELNMSSLELGDSALYFCASSLSGSKSYEQYFGPGTRLTVT.

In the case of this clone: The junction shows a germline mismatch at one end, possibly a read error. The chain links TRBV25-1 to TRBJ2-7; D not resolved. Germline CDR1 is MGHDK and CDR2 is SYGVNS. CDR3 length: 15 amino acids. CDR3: CASSEWATRSYGQYF. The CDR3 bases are TGTGCCAGCAGTGAATGGGCTACCCGCTCCTACGGGCAGTACTTC.

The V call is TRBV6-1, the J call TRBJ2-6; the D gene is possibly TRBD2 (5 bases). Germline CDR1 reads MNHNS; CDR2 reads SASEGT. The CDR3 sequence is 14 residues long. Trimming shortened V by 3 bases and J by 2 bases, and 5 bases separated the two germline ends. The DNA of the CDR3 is TGTGCCAGCAGTGACGGGACTGGGGCCAACGTCCTGACTTTC. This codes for CASSDGTGANVLTF.

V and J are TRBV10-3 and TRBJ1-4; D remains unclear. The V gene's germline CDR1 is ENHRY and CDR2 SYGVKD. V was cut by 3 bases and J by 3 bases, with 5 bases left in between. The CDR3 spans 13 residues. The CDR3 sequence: CAISDGPNEKLFF. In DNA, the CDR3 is TGTGCCATCAGTGACGGTCCTAATGAAAAACTGTTTTTT.

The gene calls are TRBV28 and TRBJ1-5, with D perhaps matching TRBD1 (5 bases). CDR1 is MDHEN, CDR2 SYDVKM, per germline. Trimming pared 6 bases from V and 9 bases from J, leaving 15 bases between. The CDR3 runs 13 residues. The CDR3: CASRKTAARPQHF. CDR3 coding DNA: TGTGCCAGCAGGAAGACAGCTGCTCGGCCCCAGCATTTT. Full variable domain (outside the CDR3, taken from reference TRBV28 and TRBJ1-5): DVKVTQSSRYLVKRTGEKVFLECVQDMDHENMFWYRQDPGLGLRLIYFSYDVKMKEKGDIPEGYSVSREKKERFSLILESASTNQTSMYLCASRKTAARPQHFGDGTRLSIL.

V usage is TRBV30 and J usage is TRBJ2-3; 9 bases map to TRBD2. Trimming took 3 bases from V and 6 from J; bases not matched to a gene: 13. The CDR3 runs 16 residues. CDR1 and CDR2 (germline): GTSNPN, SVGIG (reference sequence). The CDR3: CAWSREGSGRGDTQYF. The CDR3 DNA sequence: TGTGCCTGGAGCAGAGAGGGTAGCGGGAGAGGGGATACGCAGTATTTT. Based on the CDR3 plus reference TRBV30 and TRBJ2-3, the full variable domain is SQTIHQWPATLVQPVGSPLSLECTVEGTSNPNLYWYRQAAGRGLQLLFYSVGIGQISSEVPQNLSASRPQDRQFILSSKKLLLSDSGFYLCAWSREGSGRGDTQYFGPGTRLTVL.

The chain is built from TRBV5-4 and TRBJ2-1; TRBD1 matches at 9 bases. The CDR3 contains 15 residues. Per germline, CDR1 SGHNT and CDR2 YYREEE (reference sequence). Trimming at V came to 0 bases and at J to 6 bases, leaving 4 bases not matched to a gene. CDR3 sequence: CASSLGVQGANEQFF. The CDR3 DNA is TGTGCCAGCAGCTTGGGAGTACAGGGGGCCAATGAGCAGTTCTTC. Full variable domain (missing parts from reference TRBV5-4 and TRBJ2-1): ETGVTQSPTHLIKTRGQQVTLRCSSQSGHNTVSWYQQALGQGPQFIFQYYREEENGRGNFPPRFSGLQFPNYSSELNVNALELDDSALYLCASSLGVQGANEQFFGPGTRLTVL.

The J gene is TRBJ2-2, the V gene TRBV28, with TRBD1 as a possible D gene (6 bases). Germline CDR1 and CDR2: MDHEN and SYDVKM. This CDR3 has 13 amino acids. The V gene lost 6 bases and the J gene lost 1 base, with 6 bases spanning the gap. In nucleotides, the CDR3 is TGTGCCAGCAGGACAGGGAACACCGGGGAGCTGTTTTTT. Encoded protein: CASRTGNTGELFF. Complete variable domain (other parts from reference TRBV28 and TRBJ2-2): DVKVTQSSRYLVKRTGEKVFLECVQDMDHENMFWYRQDPGLGLRLIYFSYDVKMKEKGDIPEGYSVSREKKERFSLILESASTNQTSMYLCASRTGNTGELFFGEGSRLTVL.

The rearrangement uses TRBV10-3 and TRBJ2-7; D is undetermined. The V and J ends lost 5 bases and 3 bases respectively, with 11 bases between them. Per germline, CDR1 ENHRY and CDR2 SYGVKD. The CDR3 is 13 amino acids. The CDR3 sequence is CAISHSKDYEQYF. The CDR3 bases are TGTGCCATCAGTCACAGTAAAGACTACGAGCAGTACTTC.

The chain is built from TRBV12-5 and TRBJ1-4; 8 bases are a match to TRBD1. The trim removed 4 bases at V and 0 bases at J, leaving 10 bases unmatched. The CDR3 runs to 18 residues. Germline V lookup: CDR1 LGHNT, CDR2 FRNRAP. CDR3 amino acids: CASGWGTGNPSTNEKLFF. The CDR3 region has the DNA TGTGCTAGTGGTTGGGGGACAGGCAACCCTTCAACTAATGAAAAACTGTTTTTT. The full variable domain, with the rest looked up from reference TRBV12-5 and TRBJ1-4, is DARVTQTPRHKVTEMGQEVTMRCQPILGHNTVFWYRQTMMQGLELLAYFRNRAPLDDSGMPKDRFSAEMPDATLATLKIQPSEPRDSAVYFCASGWGTGNPSTNEKLFFGSGTQLSVL.

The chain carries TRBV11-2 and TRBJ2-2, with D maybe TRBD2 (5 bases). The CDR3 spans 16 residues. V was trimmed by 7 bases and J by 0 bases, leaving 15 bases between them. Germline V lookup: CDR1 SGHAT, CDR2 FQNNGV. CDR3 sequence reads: CASTPTRATNTGELFF. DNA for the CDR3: TGTGCCAGCACCCCAACGCGGGCCACGAACACCGGGGAGCTGTTTTTT.

The CDR3 spells CASSPAQAFYSNQPQHF. As DNA, the CDR3 is TGTGCCAGCTCCCCGGCACAGGCCTTTTATAGCAATCAGCCCCAGCATTTT. This rearrangement joins TRBV28 to TRBJ1-5; D perhaps matches TRBD1 (5 bases). V was pared by 8 bases and J by 0 bases, with 20 bases between. The V gene's germline CDR1 is MDHEN and CDR2 SYDVKM. CDR3 length: 17 amino acids.

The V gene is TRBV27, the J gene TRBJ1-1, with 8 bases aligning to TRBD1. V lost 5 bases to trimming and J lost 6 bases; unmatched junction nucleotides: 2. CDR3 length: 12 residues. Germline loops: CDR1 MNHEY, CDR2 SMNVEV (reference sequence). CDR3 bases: TGTGCCAGCAGTGACAGGGGATCTGAAGCTTTCTTT. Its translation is CASSDRGSEAFF.

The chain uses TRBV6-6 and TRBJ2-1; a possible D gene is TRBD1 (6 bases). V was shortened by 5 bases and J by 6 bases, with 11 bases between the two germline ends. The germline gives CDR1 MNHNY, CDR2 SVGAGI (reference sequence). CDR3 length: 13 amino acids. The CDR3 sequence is CASSPNRANEQFF. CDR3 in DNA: TGTGCCAGCAGTCCTAACAGGGCCAATGAGCAGTTCTTC.

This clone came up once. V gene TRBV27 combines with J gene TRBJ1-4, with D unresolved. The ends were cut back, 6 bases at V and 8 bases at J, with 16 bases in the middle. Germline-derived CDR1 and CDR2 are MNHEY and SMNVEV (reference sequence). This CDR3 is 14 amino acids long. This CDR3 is CASRKTSTLEKLFF. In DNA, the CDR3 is TGTGCCAGCAGGAAAACAAGTACATTGGAAAAACTGTTTTTT.

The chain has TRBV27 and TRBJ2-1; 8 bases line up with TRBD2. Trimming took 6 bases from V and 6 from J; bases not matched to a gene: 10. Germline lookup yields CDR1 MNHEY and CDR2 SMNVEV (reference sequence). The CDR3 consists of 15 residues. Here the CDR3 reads CASRISGGYRNEQFF. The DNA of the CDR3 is TGTGCCAGCAGGATTTCGGGGGGGTATCGCAATGAGCAGTTCTTC.